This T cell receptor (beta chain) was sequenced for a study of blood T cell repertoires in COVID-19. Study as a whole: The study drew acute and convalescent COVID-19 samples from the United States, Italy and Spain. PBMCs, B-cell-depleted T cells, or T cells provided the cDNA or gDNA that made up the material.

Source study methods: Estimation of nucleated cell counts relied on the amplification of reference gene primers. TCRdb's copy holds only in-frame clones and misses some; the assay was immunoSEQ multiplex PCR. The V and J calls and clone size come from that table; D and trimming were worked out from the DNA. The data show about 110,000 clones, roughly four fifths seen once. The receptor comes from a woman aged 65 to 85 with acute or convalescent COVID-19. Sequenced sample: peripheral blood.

The CDR3 DNA follows: TGTGCCAGCAGCGTAGCAGGAATTAATTCACCCCTCCACTTT. Amino acid sequence: CASSVAGINSPLHF. This chain uses TRBV9 with TRBJ1-6; D unclear. The CDR3 extends over 14 amino acids. In germline, CDR1 is SGDLS, CDR2 YYNGEE. The V and J ends lost 0 bases and 6 bases respectively, with 7 bases between them.